This T cell receptor (beta chain) comes out of a study of T cell changes during pregnancy in multiple sclerosis. V was clipped by 0 bases and J by 0 bases, with 5 bases between them. Germline V gives CDR1 LNHDA, CDR2 SQIVND (reference sequence). The CDR3 spans 14 residues. TCRdb's copy holds only in-frame clones and misses some; the assay was immunoSEQ multiplex PCR. The table records over 35,000 clones, roughly nine tenths of them present only once. This specimen consisted of CD4+ T cells from peripheral blood mononuclear cells, obtained in the first trimester of pregnancy. This rearrangement joins TRBV19 to TRBJ1-1; D is possibly TRBD1 (5 bases). The clonotype comes from a female donor with multiple sclerosis, enrolled in a pregnancy study. CDR3 DNA sequence: TGTGCCAGTAGTATAGACAGGGTGAACACTGAAGCTTTCTTT. This translates into CASSIDRVNTEAFF.